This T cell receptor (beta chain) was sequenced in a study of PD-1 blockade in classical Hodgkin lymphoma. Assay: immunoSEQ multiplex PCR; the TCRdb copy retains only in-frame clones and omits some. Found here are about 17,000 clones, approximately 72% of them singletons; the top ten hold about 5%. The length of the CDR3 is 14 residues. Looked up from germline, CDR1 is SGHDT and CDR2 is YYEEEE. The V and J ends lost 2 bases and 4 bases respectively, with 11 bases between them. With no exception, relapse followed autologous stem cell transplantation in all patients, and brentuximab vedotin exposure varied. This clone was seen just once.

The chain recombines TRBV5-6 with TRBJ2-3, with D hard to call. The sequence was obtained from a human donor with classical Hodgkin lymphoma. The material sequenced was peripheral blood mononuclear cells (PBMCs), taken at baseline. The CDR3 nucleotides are TGTGCCAGCAGCTTTGGTCCACAATCAGATACGCAGTATTTT. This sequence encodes CASSFGPQSDTQYF.